This T cell receptor beta chain was identified during a study of spatial heterogeneity in lung cancer. Whole-study context: Combinations of a unique TCR and a UMI were tallied in raw reads, and on average each appeared more than ten times.

Stated time point: sample taken at primary tumor resection. Unsorted whole RNA samples from tumor, nontumor lung or frozen PBMC were sequenced. Study-level points and caveats: Ubiquitous and regional expanded TCR counts correlated with ubiquitous and regional nonsynonymous mutations, respectively. Tumoral mutation counts were tracked by counts of expanded intratumoral alpha and beta TCRs. Coverage was estimated at approximately 7% of tumor T cells for alpha chains and roughly 13% for beta chains.

TCRdb re-analysed the 5' RACE reads in MiXCR, keeping a single row per CDR3 protein. The profile covers some 25,000 distinct CDR3 sequences, with approximately 7.7% appearing a single time and about 24% taken by the ten largest. This clonotype qualifies as medium-sized. What it recognizes is unknown. This TCR was recovered from a male donor with early-stage non-small cell lung cancer. The material was lung tumor tissue, obtained at surgery.

The CDR3 sequence is CASSLSRGRNQETQYF. The CDR3, as DNA: TGTGCCAGCAGCTTATCCCGGGGACGGAACCAAGAGACCCAGTACTTC. The V and J genes are TRBV7-6 and TRBJ2-5; TRBD1 or TRBD2 may be the D gene (5 bases each). Trimming shortened V by 2 bases and J by 0 bases, and 13 bases separated the two germline ends. This CDR3 comprises 16 residues. Germline-derived CDR1 and CDR2 are SGHVS and FNYEAQ.